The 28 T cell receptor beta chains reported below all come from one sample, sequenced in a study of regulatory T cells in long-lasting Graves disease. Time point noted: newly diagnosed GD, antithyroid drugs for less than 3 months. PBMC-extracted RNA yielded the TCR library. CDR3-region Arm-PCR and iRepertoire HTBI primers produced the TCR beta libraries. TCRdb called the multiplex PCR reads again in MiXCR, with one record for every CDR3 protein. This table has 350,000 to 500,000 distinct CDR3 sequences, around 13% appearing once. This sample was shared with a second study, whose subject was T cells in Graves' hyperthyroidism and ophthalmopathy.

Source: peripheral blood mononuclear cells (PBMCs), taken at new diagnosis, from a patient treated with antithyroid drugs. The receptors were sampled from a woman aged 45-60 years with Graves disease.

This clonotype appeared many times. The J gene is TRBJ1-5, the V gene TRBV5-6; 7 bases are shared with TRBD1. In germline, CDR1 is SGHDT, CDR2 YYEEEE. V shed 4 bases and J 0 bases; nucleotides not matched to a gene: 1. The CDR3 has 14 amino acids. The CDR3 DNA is TGTGCCAGCAGCACAGGGGTTAGCAATCAGCCCCAGCATTTT. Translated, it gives CASSTGVSNQPQHF.

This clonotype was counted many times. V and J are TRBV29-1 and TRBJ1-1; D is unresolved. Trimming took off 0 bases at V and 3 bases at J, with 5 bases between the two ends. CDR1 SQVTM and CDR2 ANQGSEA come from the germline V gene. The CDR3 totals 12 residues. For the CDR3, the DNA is TGCAGCGTTGAAGATCGGGACACTGAAGCTTTCTTT. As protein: CSVEDRDTEAFF. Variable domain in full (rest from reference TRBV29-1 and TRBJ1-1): SAVISQKPSRDICQRGTSLTIQCQVDSQVTMMFWYRQQPGQSLTLIATANQGSEATYESGFVIDKFPISRPNLTFSTLTVSNMSPEDSSIYLCSVEDRDTEAFFGQGTRLTVV.

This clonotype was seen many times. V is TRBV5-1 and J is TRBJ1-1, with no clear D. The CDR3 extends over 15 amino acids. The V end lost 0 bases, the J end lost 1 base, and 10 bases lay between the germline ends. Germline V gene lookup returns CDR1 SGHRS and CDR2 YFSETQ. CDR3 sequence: CASSLAGRGNTEAFF. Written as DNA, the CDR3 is TGCGCCAGCAGCTTGGCAGGTCGGGGGAACACTGAAGCTTTCTTT.

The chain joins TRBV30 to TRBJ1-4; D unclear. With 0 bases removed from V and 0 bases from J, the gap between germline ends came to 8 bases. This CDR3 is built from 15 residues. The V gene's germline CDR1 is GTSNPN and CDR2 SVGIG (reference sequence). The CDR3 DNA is TGTGCCTGGAGTGTACTGCAGGCAACTAATGAAAAACTGTTTTTT. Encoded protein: CAWSVLQATNEKLFF. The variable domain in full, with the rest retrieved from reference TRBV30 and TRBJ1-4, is SQTIHQWPATLVQPVGSPLSLECTVEGTSNPNLYWYRQAAGRGLQLLFYSVGIGQISSEVPQNLSASRPQDRQFILSSKKLLLSDSGFYLCAWSVLQATNEKLFFGSGTQLSVL.

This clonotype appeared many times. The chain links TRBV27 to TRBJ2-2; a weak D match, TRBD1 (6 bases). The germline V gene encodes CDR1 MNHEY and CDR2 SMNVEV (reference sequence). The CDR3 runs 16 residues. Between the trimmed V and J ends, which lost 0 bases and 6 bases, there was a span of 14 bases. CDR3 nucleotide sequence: TGTGCCAGCAGTTTATCCAGGGGAGTGTTGGCCGGGGAGCTGTTTTTT. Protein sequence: CASSLSRGVLAGELFF.

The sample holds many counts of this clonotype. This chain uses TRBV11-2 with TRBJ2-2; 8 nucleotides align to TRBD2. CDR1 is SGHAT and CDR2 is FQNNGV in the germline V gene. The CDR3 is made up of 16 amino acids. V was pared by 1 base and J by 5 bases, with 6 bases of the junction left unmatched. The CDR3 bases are TGTGCCAGCAGCTTAGCGCACACTAGCGGAACCGGGGAGCTGTTTTTT. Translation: CASSLAHTSGTGELFF.

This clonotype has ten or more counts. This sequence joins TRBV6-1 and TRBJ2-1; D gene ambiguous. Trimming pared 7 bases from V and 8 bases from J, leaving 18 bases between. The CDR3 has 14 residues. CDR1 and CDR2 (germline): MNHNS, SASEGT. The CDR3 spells CASTAEPTTHEQFF. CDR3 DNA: TGTGCCAGCACGGCGGAGCCCACCACCCATGAGCAGTTCTTC.

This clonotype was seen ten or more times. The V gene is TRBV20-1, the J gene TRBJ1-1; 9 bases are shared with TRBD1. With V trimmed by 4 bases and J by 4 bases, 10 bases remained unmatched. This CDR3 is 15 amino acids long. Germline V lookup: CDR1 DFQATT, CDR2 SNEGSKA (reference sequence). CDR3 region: CSAIPGQGSGTEAFF. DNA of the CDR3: TGCAGTGCTATTCCGGGACAGGGCTCTGGCACTGAAGCTTTCTTT.

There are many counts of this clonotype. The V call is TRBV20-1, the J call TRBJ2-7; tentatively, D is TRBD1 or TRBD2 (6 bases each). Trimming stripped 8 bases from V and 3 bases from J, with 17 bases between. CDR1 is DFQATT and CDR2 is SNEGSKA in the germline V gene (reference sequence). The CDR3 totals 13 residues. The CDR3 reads CSWDGGGNYEQYF. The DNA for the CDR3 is TGCAGTTGGGACGGGGGCGGGAACTACGAGCAGTACTTC.

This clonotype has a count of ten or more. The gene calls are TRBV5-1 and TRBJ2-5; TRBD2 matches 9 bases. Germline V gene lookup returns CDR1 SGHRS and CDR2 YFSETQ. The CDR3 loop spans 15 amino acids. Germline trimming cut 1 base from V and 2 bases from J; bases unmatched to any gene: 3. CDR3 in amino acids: CASSLSTSGQETQYF. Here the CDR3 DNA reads TGCGCCAGCAGCTTGTCGACTAGCGGACAAGAGACCCAGTACTTC.

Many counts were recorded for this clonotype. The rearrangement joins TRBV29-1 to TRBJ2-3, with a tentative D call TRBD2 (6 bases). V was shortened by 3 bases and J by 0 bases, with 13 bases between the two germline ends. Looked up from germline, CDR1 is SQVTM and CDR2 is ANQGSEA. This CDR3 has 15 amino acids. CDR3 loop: CSVEGSSGSTDTQYF. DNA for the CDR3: TGCAGCGTTGAGGGGTCCAGCGGGAGCACAGATACGCAGTATTTT.

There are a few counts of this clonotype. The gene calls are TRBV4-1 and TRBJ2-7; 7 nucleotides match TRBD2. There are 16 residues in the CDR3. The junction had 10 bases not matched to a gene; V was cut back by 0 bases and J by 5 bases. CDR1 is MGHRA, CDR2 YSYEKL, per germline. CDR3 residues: CASSQESGGGSHEQYF. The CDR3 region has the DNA TGCGCCAGCAGCCAAGAATCCGGGGGAGGGTCCCACGAGCAGTACTTC.

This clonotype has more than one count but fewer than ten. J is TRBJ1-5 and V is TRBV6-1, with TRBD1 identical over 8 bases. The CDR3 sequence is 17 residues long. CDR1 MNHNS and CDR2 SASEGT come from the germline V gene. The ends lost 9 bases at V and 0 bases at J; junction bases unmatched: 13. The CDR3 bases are TGTGCCAGGTTGAACAGGGGGACCCACTATAGCAATCAGCCCCAGCATTTT. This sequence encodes CARLNRGTHYSNQPQHF.

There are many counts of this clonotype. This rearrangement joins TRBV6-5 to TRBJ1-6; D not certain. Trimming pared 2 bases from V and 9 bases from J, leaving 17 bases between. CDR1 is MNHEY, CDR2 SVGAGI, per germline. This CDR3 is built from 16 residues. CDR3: CASSYLRAGDGSPLHF. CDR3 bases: TGTGCCAGCAGTTACCTCCGAGCGGGAGATGGTTCACCCCTCCACTTT.

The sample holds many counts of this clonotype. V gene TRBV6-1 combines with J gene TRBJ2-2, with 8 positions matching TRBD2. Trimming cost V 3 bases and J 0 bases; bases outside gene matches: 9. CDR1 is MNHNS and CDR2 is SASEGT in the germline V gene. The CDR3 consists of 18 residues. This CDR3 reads CASSEVAGMGANTGELFF. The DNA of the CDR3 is TGTGCCAGCAGTGAGGTAGCGGGGATGGGCGCGAACACCGGGGAGCTGTTTTTT.

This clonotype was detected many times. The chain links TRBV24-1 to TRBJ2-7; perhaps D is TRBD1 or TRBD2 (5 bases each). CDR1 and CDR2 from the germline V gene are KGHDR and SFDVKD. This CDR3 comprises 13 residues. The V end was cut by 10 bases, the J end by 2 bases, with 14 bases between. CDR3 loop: CATGTAGTYEQYF. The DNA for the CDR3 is TGTGCCACTGGGACCGCTGGCACCTACGAGCAGTACTTC.

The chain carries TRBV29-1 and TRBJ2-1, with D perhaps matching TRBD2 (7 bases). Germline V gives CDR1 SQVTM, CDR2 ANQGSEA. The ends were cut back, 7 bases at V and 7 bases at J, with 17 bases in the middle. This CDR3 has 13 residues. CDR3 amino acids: CSAPGGPGNEQFF. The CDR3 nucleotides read TGCAGCGCTCCCGGGGGGCCAGGGAATGAGCAGTTCTTC.

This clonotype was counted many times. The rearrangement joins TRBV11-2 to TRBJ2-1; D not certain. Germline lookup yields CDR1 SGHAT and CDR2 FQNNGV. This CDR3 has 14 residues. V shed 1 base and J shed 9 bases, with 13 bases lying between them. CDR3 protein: CASSLGTTSSEQFF. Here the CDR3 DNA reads TGTGCCAGCAGCTTAGGGACCACTTCGAGTGAGCAGTTCTTC.

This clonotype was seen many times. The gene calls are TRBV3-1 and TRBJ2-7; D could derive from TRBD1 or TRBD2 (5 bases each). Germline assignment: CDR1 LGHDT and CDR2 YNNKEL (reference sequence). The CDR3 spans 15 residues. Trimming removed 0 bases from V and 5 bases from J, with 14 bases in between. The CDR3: CASSQDGGNRDEQYF. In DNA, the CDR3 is TGTGCCAGCAGCCAAGATGGGGGAAACCGAGACGAGCAGTACTTC.

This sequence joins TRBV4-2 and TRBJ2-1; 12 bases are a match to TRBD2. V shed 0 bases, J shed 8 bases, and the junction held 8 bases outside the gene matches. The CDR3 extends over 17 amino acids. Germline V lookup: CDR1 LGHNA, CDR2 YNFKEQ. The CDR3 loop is CASSQDRRLAGAHEQFF. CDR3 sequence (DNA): TGTGCCAGCAGCCAAGACCGGAGACTAGCGGGAGCCCATGAGCAGTTCTTC.

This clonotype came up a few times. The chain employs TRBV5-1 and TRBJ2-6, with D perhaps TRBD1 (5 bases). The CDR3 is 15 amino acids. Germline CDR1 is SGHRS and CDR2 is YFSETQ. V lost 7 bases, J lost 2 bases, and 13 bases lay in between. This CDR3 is CASRTISTGANVLTF. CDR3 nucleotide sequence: TGCGCCAGCCGGACAATAAGCACTGGGGCCAACGTCCTGACTTTC.

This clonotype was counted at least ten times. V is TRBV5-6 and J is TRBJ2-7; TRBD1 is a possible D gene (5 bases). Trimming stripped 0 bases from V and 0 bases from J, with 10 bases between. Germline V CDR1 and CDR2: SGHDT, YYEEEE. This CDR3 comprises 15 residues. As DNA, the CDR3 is TGTGCCAGCAGCTTGGACAGGAGATACTCCTACGAGCAGTACTTC. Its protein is CASSLDRRYSYEQYF. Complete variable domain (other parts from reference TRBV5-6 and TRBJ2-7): DAGVTQSPTHLIKTRGQQVTLRCSPKSGHDTVSWYQQALGQGPQFIFQYYEEEERQRGNFPDRFSGHQFPNYSSELNVNALLLGDSALYLCASSLDRRYSYEQYFGPGTRLTVT.

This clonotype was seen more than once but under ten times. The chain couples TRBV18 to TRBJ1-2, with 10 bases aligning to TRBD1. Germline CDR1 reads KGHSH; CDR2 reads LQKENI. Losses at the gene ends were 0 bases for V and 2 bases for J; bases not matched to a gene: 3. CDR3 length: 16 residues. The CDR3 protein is CASSPPGQGRNYGYTF. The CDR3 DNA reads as TGTGCCAGCTCACCACCGGGACAGGGGAGAAACTATGGCTACACCTTC.

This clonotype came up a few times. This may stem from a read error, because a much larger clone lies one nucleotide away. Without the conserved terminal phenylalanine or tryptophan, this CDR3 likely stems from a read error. CDR3 sequence: CASSLEGGFGTEAFL. In DNA, the CDR3 is TGCGCCAGCAGCTTGGAGGGGGGGTTTGGCACTGAAGCTTTCCTT. The chain has TRBV5-1 and TRBJ1-1; TRBD1 is a possible D gene (6 bases). CDR1 is SGHRS and CDR2 is YFSETQ in the germline V gene. CDR3 length: 15 residues. Deletions cut 0 bases from V and 4 bases from J, with 13 bases between.

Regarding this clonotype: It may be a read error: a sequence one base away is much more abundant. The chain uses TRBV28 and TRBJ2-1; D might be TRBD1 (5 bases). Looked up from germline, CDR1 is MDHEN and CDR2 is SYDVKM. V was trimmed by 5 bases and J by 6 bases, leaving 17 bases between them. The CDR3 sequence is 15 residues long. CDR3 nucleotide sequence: TGTGCCAGCAGTCGGCACGAGGCCAGGGCCAATGAGCAGTTCTTC. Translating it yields CASSRHEARANEQFF.

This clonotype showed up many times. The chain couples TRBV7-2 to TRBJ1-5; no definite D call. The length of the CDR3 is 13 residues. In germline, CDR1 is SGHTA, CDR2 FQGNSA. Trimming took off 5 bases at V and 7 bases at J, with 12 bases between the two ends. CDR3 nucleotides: TGTGCCAGCAGCGTGAAATTGGGGCAGCCCCAGCATTTT. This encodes CASSVKLGQPQHF. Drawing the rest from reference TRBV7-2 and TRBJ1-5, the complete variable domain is GAGVSQSPSNKVTEKGKDVELRCDPISGHTALYWYRQSLGQGLEFLIYFQGNSAPDKSGLPSDRFSAERTGGSVSTLTIQRTQQEDSAVYLCASSVKLGQPQHFGDGTRLSIL.

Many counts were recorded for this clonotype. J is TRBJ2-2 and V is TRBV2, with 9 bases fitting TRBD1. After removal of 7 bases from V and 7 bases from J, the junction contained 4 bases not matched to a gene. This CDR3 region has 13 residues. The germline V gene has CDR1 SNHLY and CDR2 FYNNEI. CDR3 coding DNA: TGTGCCAGCAAGGGACAGGGTGGCGGGGAGCTGTTTTTT. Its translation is CASKGQGGGELFF.

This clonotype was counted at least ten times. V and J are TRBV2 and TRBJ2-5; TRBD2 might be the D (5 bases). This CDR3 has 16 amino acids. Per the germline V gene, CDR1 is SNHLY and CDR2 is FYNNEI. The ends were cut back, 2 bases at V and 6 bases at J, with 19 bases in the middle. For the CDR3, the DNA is TGTGCCAGCAGTGAAAGCGGTTCTGCCAATTTTAAGACCCAGTACTTC. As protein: CASSESGSANFKTQYF.